These T cell receptor beta chains were read from a single sample in a study of blood T cell repertoires in COVID-19. The data were produced by immunoSEQ multiplex PCR, yet TCRdb's version contains in-frame clones alone and is incomplete. The table includes roughly 300,000 clones, approximately 84% detected once. Sequencing input: peripheral blood. Receptors originate from a human donor with COVID-19, enrolled during active disease. The donor label of this sample is uncertain. Both conserved end residues are trimmed from each CDR3. Part of the rows lack a size; the others show once, few, many or a class for expanded clones.

>-|TRBJ2-3|TRBV18
ASSRSRGATDTQY
>-|TRBJ1-4|TRBV30
ALAADGDEKLF
>-|TRBJ1-2|TRBV19
ASSMLPTNYGYT
>-|TRBJ2-7|TRBV4-3
ASSQDAGYEQY
>-|TRBJ1-5|TRBV7-8
ASSLTDSNQPQH
>-|TRBJ2-6|TRBV28
ASLGAGLAGSGANVLT
>-|TRBJ2-5|TRBV18
ASSRTGGTYQETQY
>-|TRBJ1-3|TRBV6-5
ASRIAGGDGNTIY
>-|TRBJ1-4|TRBV9
ASSVGTYNEKLF
>-|TRBJ2-1|TRBV7-2
ASSLRTSGLRNEQF
>few|TRBJ1-5|TRBV19
ASSTRRTGQLTYSNQPQH
>-|TRBJ1-4|TRBV7-8
ASSLSSWTGVEKLF
>-|TRBJ2-1|TRBV6-4
ASSRGLAGGVNEQF
>-|TRBJ2-1|TRBV7-6
ASSRDSYNEQF
>-|TRBJ2-2|TRBV11-1
ASSQTSGDTGELF
>-|TRBJ2-7|TRBV28
ASRGAGGSYEQY
>-|TRBJ2-5|TRBV5-1
ASSAGSQETQY
>-|TRBJ1-1|TRBV30
AWTLSRGLGV
>-|TRBJ1-5|TRBV19
ASRSRDRPNQPQH
>-|TRBJ2-3|TRBV7-2
ASSSSGSSGADTQY
>-|TRBJ1-2|TRBV28
ASRSGDRVLYGYT
>-|TRBJ2-6|TRBV24-1
ATSDRAQGQGDSGANVLT
>-|TRBJ1-1|TRBV12-3/TRBV12-4
ASRENRDLAF
>few|TRBJ2-4|TRBV21-1
ASSIFQGAPLAKNIQY
>-|TRBJ2-5|TRBV7-2
ASSLGAGGRIETQY
>-|TRBJ1-4|TRBV7-6
ASSPRTGTNEKLF
>-|TRBJ2-2|TRBV5-1
ASSRSGSWGTGELF
>-|TRBJ2-1|TRBV19
ASTPRRLAGGRGGEQF
>-|TRBJ2-7|TRBV2
ASGRTSGTYEQY
>once|TRBJ1-2|TRBV2
ASKGGAGYGYT
>few|TRBJ1-3|TRBV4-1
ASSPRTTPRLSGNTIY
>few|TRBJ2-2|TRBV2
ATSKTSNTGELF
>-|TRBJ2-1|TRBV10-3
ASTWGGEGISYNEQF
>-|TRBJ1-1|TRBV6-5
ASFPLWEGNTEAF
>-|TRBJ1-5|TRBV7-2
ASSLVGQGNNQPQH
>few|TRBJ1-2|TRBV3-1/TRBV3-2
ASSHPGQGGF
>-|TRBJ2-7|TRBV4-3
ASSQDAASVTYEQY
>-|TRBJ2-3|TRBV3-1/TRBV3-2
ASSQAGSGARTDTQY
>-|TRBJ2-1|TRBV19
ASRRPGLAGDEQF
>-|TRBJ1-5|TRBV6-5
ASSYSAALNQPQH
>-|TRBJ2-3|TRBV5-6
ASSLVGEAGGRGDTQY
>-|TRBJ2-1|TRBV27
ASTLRAGVEGNEQF
>once|TRBJ1-1|TRBV9
ASSGDRDTEAF
>-|TRBJ1-2|TRBV2
ASSFGTAYYGYT
>-|TRBJ2-2|TRBV11-2
ASSLRLASTGELF
>-|TRBJ2-2|TRBV3-1/TRBV3-2
ASSQTRGGSNTGELF
>-|TRBJ1-6|TRBV6-6
ASSYVSGTGNSPLH
>-|TRBJ1-3|TRBV4-1
ASSQPGTGDLVRGNTIY
>-|TRBJ1-4|TRBV6-5
ASSSTELGEKLF
>-|TRBJ1-4|TRBV5-1
ASSKEPGGGNEKLF
>-|TRBJ1-3|TRBV9
ASSVDNPSSGNTIY
>few|TRBJ2-7|TRBV7-3
ASSLNSYGEQY
>-|TRBJ2-2|TRBV29-1
SVEGTRTGVDTGELF
>-|TRBJ2-1|TRBV12-5
ASGLSFSGRRNEQF